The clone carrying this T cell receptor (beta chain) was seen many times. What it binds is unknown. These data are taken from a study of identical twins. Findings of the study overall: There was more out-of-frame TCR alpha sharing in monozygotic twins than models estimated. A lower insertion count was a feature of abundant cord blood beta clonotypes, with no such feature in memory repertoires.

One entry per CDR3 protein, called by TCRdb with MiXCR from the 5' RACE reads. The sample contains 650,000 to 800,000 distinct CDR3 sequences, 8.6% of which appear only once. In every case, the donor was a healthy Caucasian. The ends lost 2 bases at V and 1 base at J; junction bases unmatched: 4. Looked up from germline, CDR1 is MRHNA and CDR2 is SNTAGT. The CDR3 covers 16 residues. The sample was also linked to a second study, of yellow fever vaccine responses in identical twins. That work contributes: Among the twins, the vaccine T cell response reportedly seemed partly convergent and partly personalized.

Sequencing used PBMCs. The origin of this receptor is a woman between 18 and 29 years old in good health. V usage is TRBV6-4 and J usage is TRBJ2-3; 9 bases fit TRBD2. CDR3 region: CASSDAGGGGTDTQYF. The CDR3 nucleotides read TGTGCCAGCAGTGACGCCGGCGGGGGGGGCACAGATACGCAGTATTTT.